This entry features one T cell receptor (beta chain) sequence. Its antigen is undetermined. A junction boundary mismatches the germline segment, possibly from a read error. These data are taken from a study of graft-versus-host responses after intestinal transplantation. The study's findings and limits: The authors found GvH clones in recipient marrow, some appearing first in ileum or blood.

Processing was applied to graft tissue in order to liberate intraepithelial and lamina propria lymphocytes. This CDR3 contains 13 residues. Germline V gives CDR1 SGHAT, CDR2 FQNNGV. Here immunoSEQ multiplex PCR was the method, and the copy in TCRdb shows in-frame clones only, minus some. The sample holds about 15,000 clones, 74% seen once. This clonotype was obtained from a human patient who received an intestinal transplant, so some T cells may come from the graft donor. This specimen consisted of ileum tissue, obtained 14 days after transplant. This sequence joins TRBV11-2 and TRBJ1-5; 7 bases line up with TRBD1. CDR3 in DNA: TGTGCCGGCAGATATACAGGGGTGCAGCCCCAGCATTTT. Translating gives CAGRYTGVQPQHF.